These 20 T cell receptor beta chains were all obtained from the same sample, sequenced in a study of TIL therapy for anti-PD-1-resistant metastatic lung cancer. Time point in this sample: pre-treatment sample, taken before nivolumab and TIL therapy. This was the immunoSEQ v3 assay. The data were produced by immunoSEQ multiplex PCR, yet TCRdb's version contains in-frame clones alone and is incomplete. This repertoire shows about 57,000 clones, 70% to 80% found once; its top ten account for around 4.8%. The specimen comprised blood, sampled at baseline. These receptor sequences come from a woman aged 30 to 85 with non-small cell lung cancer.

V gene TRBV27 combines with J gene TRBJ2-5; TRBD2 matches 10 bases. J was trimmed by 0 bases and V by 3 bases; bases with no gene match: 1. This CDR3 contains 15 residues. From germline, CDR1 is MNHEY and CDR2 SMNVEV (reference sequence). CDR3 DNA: TGTGCCAGCAGTTTTCTAGCGGGGGACCAAGAGACCCAGTACTTC. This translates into CASSFLAGDQETQYF.

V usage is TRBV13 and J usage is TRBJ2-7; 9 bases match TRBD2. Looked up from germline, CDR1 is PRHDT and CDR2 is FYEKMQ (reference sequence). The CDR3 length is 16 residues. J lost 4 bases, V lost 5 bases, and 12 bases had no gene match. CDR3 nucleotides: TGTGCCAGCAGCCCACCGTATCGTAGCGGGGGATACGAGCAGTACTTC. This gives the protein CASSPPYRSGGYEQYF.

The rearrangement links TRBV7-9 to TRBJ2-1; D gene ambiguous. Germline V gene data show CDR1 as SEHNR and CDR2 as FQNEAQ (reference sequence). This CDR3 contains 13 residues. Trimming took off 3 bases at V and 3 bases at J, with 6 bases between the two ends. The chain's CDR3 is CASSFTLYNEQFF. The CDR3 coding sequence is TGTGCCAGCAGCTTCACCCTCTACAATGAGCAGTTCTTC.

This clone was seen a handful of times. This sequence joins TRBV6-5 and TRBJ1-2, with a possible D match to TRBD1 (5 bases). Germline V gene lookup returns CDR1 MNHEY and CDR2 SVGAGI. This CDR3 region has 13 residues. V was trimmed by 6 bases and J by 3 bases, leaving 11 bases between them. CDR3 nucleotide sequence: TGTGCCAGCAGGAGAGACAGTTACTATGGCTACACCTTC. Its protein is CASRRDSYYGYTF.

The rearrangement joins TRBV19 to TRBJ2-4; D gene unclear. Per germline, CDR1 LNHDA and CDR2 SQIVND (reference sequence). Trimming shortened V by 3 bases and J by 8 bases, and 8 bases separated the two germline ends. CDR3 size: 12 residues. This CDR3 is CASSMNGYIQYF. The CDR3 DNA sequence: TGTGCCAGTAGTATGAATGGCTACATTCAGTACTTC. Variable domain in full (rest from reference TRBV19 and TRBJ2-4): DGGITQSPKYLFRKEGQNVTLSCEQNLNHDAMYWYRQDPGQGLRLIYYSQIVNDFQKGDIAEGYSVSREKKESFPLTVTSAQKNPTAFYLCASSMNGYIQYFGAGTRLSVL.

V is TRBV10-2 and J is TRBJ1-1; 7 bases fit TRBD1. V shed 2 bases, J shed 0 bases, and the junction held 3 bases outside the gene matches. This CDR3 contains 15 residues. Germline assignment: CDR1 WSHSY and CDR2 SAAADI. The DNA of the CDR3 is TGCGCCAGCAGTGAGGCCGGGACAGTGAACACTGAAGCTTTCTTT. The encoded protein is CASSEAGTVNTEAFF.

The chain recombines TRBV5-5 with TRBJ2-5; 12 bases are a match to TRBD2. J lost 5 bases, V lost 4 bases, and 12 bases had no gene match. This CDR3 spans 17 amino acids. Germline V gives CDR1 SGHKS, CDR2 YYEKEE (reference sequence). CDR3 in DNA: TGTGCCAGCAGCGTTCTCCTAGCGGGAGGGAGTCTTGAGACCCAGTACTTC. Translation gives CASSVLLAGGSLETQYF.

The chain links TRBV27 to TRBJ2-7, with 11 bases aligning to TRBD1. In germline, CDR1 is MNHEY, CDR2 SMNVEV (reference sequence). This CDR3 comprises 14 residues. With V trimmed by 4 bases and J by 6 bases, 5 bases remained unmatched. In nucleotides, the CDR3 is TGTGCCAGCAGTTCTCCAGGGACAGGGGGCGAGCAGTACTTC. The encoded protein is CASSSPGTGGEQYF.

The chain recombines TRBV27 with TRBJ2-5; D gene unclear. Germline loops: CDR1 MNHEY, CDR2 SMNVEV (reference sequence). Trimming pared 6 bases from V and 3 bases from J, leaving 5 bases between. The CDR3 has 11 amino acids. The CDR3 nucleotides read TGTGCCAGCAGGGCAGAAGAGACCCAGTACTTC. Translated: CASRAEETQYF.

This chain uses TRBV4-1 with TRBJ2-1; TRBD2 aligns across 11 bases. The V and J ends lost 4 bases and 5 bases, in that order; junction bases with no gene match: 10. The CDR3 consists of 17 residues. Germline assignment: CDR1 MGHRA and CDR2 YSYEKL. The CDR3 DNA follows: TGCGCCAGCAGCCGAGGATACGGGACTAGCGGTGACAATGAGCAGTTCTTC. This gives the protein CASSRGYGTSGDNEQFF.

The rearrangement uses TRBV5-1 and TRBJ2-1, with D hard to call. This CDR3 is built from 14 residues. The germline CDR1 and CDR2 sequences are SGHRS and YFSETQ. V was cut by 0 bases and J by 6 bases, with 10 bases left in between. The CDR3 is CASSLDFPPNEQFF. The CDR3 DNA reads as TGCGCCAGCAGCTTGGACTTCCCGCCCAATGAGCAGTTCTTC. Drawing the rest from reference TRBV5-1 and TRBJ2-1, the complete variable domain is KAGVTQTPRYLIKTRGQQVTLSCSPISGHRSVSWYQQTPGQGLQFLFEYFSETQRNKGNFPGRFSGRQFSNSRSEMNVSTLELGDSALYLCASSLDFPPNEQFFGPGTRLTVL.

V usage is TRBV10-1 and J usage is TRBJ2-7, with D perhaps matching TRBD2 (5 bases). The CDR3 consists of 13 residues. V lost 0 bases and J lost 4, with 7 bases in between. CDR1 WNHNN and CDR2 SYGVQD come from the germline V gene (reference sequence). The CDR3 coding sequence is TGCGCCAGCAGTGAGTCGGGCGGGTACGAGCAGTACTTC. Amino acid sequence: CASSESGGYEQYF.

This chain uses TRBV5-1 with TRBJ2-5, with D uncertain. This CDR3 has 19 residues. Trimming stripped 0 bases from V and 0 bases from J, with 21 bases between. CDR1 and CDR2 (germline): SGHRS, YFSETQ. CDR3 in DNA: TGCGCCAGCAGCTTGGCCCGTGGTGGTAGAAGCTGGTACCAAGAGACCCAGTACTTC. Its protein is CASSLARGGRSWYQETQYF.

This CDR3 is CASSSRRRLGYGYTF. The DNA of the CDR3 is TGTGCCAGCAGCTCTCGACGGCGTCTGGGCTATGGCTACACCTTC. This chain uses TRBV7-9 with TRBJ1-2; D gene unclear. Deletions cut 4 bases from V and 4 bases from J, with 16 bases between. CDR1 and CDR2 (germline): SEHNR, FQNEAQ (reference sequence). The CDR3 is 15 residues long.

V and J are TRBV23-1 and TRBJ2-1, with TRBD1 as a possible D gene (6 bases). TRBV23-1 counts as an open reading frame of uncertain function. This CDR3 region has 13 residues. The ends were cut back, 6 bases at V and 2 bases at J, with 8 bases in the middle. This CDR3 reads CASRTGAYNEQFF. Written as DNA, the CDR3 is TGCGCCAGCAGGACAGGAGCCTACAATGAGCAGTTCTTC.

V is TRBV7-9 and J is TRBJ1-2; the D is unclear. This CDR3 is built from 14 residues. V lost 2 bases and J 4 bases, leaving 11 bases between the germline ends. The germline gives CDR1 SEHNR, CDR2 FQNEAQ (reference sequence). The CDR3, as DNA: TGTGCCAGCAGCTTATTTAATACAGTCTATGGCTACACCTTC. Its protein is CASSLFNTVYGYTF. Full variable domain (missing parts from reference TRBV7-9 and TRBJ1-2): DTGVSQNPRHKITKRGQNVTFRCDPISEHNRLYWYRQTLGQGPEFLTYFQNEAQLEKSRLLSDRFSAERPKGSFSTLEIQRTEQGDSAMYLCASSLFNTVYGYTFGSGTRLTVV.

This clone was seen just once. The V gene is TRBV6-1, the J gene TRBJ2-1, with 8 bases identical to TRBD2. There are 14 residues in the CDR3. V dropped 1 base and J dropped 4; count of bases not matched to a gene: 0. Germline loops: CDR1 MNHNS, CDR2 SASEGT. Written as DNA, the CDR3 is TGTGCCAGCAGTGAAGTAGCGGGGTACAATGAGCAGTTCTTC. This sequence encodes CASSEVAGYNEQFF.

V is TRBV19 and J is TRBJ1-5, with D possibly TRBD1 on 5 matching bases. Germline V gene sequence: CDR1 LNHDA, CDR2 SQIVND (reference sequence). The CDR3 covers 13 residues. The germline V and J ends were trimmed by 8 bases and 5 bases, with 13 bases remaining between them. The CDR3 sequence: CASGGFSDQPQHF. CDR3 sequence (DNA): TGTGCCAGTGGGGGGTTCTCCGATCAGCCCCAGCATTTT.

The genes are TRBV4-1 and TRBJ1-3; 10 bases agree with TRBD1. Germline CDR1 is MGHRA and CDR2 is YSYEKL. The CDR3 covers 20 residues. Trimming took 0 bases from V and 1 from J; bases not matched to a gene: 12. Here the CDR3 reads CASSQETGGTGDLSGNTIYF. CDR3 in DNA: TGCGCCAGCAGCCAAGAGACCGGAGGGACAGGGGACTTATCTGGAAACACCATATATTTT.

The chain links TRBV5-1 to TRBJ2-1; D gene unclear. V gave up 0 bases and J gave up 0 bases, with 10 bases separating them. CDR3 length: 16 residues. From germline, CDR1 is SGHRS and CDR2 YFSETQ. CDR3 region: CASSLVALSSYNEQFF. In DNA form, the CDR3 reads TGCGCCAGCAGCTTGGTAGCCCTAAGCTCCTACAATGAGCAGTTCTTC.